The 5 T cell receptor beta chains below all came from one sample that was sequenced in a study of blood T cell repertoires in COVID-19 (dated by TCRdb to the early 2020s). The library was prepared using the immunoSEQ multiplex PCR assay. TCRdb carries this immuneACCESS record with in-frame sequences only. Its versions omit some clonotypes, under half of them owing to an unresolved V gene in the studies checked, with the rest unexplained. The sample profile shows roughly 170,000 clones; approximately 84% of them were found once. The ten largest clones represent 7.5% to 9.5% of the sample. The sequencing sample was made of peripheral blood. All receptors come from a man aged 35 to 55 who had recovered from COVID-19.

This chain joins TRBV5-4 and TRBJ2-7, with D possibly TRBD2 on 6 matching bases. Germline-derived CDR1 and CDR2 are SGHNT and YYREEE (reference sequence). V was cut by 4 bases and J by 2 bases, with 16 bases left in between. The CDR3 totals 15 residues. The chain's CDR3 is CASSRGGDRAYEQYF. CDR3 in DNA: TGTGCCAGCAGCCGTGGAGGGGATAGGGCCTACGAGCAGTACTTC.

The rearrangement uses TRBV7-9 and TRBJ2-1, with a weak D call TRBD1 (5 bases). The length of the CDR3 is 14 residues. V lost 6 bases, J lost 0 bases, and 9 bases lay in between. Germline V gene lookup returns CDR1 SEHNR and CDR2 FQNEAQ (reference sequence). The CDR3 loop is CASSRQSSYNEQFF. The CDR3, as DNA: TGTGCCAGCAGTCGACAGAGCTCCTACAATGAGCAGTTCTTC.

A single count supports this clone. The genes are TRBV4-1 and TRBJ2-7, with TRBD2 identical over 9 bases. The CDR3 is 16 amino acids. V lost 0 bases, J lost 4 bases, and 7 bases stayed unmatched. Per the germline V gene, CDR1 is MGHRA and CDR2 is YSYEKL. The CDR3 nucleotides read TGCGCCAGCAGCCAAGATTCGGGTAGCGGGAGTTACGAGCAGTACTTC. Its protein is CASSQDSGSGSYEQYF.

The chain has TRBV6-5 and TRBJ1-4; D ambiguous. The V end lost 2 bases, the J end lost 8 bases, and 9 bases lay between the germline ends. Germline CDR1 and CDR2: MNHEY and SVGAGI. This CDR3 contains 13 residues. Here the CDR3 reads CASSYTKREKLFF. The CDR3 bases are TGTGCCAGCAGTTACACAAAACGAGAAAAACTGTTTTTT.

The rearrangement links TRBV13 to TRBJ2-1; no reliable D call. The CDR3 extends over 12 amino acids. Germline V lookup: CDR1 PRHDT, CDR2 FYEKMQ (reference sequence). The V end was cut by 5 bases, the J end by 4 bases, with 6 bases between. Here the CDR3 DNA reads TGTGCCAGCAGCCAGGTTTACAATGAGCAGTTCTTC. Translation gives CASSQVYNEQFF.